The present T cell receptor beta chain was sequenced within a study of blood T cell repertoires in COVID-19. Overall study: Samples taken during acute and convalescent COVID-19 were collected in the United States, Italy and Spain. T cells, B-cell-depleted T cells, or PBMCs provided the cDNA or gDNA that served as material.

Study processing details: Amplification with reference gene primers provided the estimates of nucleated cell counts. The table came from immunoSEQ multiplex PCR; TCRdb's copy has only in-frame clones and leaves some out. V, J and clone size are those of that table, while D and trimming were read from the DNA. The sample lists fewer than 100,000 clones; around nine tenths were seen once. Germline lookup yields CDR1 SGHTA and CDR2 FQGNSA. The CDR3 extends over 13 amino acids. With 4 bases clipped from V and 3 bases from J, the junction kept 2 bases outside the gene matches. V usage is TRBV7-2 and J usage is TRBJ2-7; 8 bases align to TRBD2. The receptor was isolated from a human donor in a cohort sampled during active COVID-19. Sequencing used peripheral blood. In nucleotides, the CDR3 is TGTGCCAGCAGCTCCGGGACTAGCTACGAGCAGTACTTC. Translated: CASSSGTSYEQYF.